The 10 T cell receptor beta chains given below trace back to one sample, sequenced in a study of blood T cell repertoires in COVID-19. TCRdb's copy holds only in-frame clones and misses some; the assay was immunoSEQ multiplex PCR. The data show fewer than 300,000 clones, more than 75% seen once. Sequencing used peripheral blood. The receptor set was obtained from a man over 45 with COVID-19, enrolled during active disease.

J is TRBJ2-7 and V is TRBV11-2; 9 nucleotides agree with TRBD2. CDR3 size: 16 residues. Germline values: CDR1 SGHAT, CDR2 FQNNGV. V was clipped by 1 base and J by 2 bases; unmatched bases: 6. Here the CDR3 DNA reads TGTGCCAGCAGCTTAGCCAGCGGGAGGCCGACCTACGAGCAGTACTTC. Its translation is CASSLASGRPTYEQYF.

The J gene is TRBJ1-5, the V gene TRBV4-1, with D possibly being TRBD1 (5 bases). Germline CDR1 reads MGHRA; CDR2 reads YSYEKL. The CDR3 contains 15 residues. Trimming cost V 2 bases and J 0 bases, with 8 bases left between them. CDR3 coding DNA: TGCGCCAGCAGCCAAATAGACAGTAGCAATCAGCCCCAGCATTTT. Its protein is CASSQIDSSNQPQHF.

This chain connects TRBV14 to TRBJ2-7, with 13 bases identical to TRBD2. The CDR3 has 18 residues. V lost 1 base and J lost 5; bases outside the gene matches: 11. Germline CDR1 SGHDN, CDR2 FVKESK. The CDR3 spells CASSQVLGLAGARNEQYF. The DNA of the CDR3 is TGTGCCAGCAGCCAAGTACTCGGACTAGCGGGAGCTCGCAACGAGCAGTACTTC.

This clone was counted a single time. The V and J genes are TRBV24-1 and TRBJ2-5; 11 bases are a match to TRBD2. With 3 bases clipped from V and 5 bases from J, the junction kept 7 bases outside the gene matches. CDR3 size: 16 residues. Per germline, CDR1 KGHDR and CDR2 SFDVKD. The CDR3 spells CATSDNSGGALETQYF. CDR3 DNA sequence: TGTGCCACCAGTGATAATAGCGGGGGGGCATTGGAGACCCAGTACTTC.

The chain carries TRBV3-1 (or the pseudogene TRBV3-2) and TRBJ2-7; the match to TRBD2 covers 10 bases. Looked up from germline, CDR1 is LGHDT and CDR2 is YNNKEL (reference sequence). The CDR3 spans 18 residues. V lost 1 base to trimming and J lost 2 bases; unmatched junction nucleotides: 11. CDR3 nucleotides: TGTGCCAGCAGCCAAGGGACAGCGGGGGGGCCTCTCACCTACGAGCAGTACTTC. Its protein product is CASSQGTAGGPLTYEQYF.

The DNA of the CDR3 is TGTGCCAGCAGTGAGGGACAGGGGCCTTACTATGGCTACACCTTC. This codes for CASSEGQGPYYGYTF. The J gene is TRBJ1-2, the V gene TRBV2, with 10 bases lining up with TRBD1. Germline CDR1 reads SNHLY; CDR2 reads FYNNEI. The CDR3 totals 15 residues. V trimming: 3 bases; J trimming: 3 bases; junction bases outside the gene matches: 4.

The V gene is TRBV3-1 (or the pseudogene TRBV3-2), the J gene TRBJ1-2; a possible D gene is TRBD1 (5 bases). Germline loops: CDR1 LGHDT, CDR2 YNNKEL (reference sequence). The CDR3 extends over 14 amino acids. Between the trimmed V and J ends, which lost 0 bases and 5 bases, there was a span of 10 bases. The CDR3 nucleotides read TGTGCCAGCAGCCAAGATCGCAGGGCGTATGGCTACACCTTC. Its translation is CASSQDRRAYGYTF.

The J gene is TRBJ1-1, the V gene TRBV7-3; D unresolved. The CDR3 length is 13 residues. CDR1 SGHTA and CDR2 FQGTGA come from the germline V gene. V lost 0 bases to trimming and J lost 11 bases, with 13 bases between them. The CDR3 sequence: CASSLTASDWAFF. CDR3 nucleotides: TGTGCCAGCAGCTTAACTGCGTCTGATTGGGCTTTCTTT.

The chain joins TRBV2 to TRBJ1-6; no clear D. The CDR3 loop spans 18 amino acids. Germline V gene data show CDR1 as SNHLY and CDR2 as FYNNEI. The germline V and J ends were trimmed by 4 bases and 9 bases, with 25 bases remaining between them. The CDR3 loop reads CASSGPAWVGDMISPLHF. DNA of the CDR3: TGTGCCAGCAGTGGACCGGCGTGGGTCGGAGATATGATTTCACCCCTCCACTTT.

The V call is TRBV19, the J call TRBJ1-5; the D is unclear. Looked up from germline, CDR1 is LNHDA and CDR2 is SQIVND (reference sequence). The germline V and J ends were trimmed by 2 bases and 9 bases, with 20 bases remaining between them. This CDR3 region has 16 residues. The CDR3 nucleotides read TGTGCCAGTAGTATATCTCCCAGTAATAAAGCGCGGCCCCAGCATTTT. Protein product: CASSISPSNKARPQHF.